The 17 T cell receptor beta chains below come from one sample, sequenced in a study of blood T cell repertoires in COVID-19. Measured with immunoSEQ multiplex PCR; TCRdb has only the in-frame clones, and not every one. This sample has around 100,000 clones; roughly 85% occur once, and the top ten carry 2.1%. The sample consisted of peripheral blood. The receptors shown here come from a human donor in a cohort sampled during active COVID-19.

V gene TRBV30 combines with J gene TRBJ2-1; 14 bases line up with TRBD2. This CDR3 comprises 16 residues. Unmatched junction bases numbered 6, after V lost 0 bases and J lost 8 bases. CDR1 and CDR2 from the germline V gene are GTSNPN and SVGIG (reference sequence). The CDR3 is CAWSVRTSGRYHEQFF. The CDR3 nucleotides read TGTGCCTGGAGTGTACGGACTAGCGGGAGGTACCATGAGCAGTTCTTC. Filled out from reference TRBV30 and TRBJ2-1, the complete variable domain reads SQTIHQWPATLVQPVGSPLSLECTVEGTSNPNLYWYRQAAGRGLQLLFYSVGIGQISSEVPQNLSASRPQDRQFILSSKKLLLSDSGFYLCAWSVRTSGRYHEQFFGPGTRLTVL.

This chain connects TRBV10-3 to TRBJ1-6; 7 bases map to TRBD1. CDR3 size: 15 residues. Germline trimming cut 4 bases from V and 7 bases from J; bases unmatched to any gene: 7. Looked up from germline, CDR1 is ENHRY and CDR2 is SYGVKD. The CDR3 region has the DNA TGTGCCATCAGTGGGGAAGGGACAGCCAATTCACCCCTCCACTTT. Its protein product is CAISGEGTANSPLHF.

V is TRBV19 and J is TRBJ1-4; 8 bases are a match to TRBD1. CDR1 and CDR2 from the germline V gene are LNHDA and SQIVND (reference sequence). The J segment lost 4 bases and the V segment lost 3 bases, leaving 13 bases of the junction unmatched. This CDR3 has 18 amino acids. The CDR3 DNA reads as TGTGCCAGTAGTATCAACCGAAAAGGACAGGGTCTTAATGAAAAACTGTTTTTT. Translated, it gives CASSINRKGQGLNEKLFF.

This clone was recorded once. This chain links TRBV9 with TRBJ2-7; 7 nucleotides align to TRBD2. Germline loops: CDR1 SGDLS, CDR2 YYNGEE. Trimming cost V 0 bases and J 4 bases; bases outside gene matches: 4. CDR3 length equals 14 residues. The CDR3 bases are TGTGCCAGCAGCGTAGGCGGGAGAGGGTACGAGCAGTACTTC. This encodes CASSVGGRGYEQYF.

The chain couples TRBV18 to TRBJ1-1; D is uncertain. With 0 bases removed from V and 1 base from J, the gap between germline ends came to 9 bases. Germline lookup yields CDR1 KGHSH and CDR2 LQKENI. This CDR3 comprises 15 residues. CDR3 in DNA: TGTGCCAGCTCACCACCTTCCCGGGGGAACACTGAAGCTTTCTTT. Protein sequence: CASSPPSRGNTEAFF.

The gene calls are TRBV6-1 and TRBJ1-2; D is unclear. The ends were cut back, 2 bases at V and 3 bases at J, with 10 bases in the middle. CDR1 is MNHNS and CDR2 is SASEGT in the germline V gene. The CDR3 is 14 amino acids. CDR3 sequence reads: CASSELVLDYGYTF. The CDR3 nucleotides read TGTGCCAGCAGTGAATTGGTACTGGACTATGGCTACACCTTC.

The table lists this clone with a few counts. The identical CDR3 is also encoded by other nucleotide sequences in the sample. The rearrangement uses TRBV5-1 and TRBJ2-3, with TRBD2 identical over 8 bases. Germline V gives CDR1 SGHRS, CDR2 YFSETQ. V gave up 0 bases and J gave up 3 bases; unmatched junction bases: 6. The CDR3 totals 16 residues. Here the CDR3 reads CASSLDFAGGTDTQYF. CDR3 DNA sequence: TGCGCCAGCAGCTTGGATTTTGCGGGAGGTACAGATACGCAGTATTTT.

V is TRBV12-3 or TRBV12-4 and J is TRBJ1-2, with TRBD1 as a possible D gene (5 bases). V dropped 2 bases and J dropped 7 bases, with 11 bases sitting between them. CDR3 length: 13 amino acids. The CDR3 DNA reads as TGTGCCAGCAGTTTAAGGGGCCGAGCTGGCTACACCTTC. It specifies CASSLRGRAGYTF.

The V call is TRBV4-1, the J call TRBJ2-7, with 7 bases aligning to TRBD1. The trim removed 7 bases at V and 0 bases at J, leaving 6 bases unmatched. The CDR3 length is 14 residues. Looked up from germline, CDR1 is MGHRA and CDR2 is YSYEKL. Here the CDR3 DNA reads TGCGCCAGCATCGACCGGGACAGCTCCTACGAGCAGTACTTC. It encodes CASIDRDSSYEQYF.

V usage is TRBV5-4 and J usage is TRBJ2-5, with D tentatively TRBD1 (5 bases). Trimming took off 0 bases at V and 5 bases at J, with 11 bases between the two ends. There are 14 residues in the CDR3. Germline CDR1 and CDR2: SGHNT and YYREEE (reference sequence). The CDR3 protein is CASSLEAGYETQYF. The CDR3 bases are TGTGCCAGCAGCTTGGAGGCAGGGTACGAGACCCAGTACTTC.

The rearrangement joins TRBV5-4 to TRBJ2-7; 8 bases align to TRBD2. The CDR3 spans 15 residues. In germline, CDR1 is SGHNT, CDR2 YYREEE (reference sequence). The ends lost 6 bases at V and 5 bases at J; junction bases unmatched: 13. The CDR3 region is CASTTAGTSTHEQYF. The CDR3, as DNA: TGTGCCAGCACCACTGCCGGGACTAGTACCCACGAGCAGTACTTC. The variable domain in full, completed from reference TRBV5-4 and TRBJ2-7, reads ETGVTQSPTHLIKTRGQQVTLRCSSQSGHNTVSWYQQALGQGPQFIFQYYREEENGRGNFPPRFSGLQFPNYSSELNVNALELDDSALYLCASTTAGTSTHEQYFGPGTRLTVT.

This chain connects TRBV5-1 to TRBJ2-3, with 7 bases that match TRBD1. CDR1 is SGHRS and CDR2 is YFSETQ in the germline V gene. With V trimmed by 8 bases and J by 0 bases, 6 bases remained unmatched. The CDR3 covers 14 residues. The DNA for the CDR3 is TGCGCCAGTTCACAGGGGTCCAGCACAGATACGCAGTATTTT. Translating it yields CASSQGSSTDTQYF.

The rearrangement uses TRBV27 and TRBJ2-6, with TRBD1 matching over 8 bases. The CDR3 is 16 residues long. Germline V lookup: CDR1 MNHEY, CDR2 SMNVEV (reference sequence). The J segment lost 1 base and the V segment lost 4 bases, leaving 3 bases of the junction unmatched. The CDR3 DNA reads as TGTGCCAGCAGTTCCCGGACAGGGTCTGGGGCCAACGTCCTGACTTTC. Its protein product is CASSSRTGSGANVLTF.

The CDR3 loop reads CASSLGQGGTDTQYF. The CDR3 coding sequence is TGTGCCAGCAGTCTTGGACAGGGAGGCACAGATACGCAGTATTTT. The chain recombines TRBV6-5 with TRBJ2-3; TRBD1 agrees at 8 bases. The CDR3 totals 15 residues. The V segment lost 5 bases and the J segment 1 base; nucleotides outside the gene matches: 5. Germline V gene data show CDR1 as MNHEY and CDR2 as SVGAGI.

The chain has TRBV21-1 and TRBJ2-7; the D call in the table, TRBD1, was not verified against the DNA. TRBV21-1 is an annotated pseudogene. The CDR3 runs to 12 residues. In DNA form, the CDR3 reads TGTGCCACCTGGACACCCGGGTACGAGCAGTACTTC. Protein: CATWTPGYEQYF.

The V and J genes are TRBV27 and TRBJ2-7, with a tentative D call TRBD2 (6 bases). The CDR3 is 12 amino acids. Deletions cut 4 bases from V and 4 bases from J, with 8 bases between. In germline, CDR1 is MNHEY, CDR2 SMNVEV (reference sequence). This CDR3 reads CASSWGGYEQYF. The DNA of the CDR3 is TGTGCCAGCAGTTGGGGAGGATACGAGCAGTACTTC.

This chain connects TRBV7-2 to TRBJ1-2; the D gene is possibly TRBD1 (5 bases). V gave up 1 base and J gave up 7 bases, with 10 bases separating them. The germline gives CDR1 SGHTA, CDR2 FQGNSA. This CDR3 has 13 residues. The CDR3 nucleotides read TGTGCCAGCAGCTTAGACGCCAGGGTTGGCTACACCTTC. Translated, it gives CASSLDARVGYTF.